This entry lists 14 T cell receptor beta chains sequenced from one sample in a study of CD8 T cells in ankylosing spondylitis. TCRdb re-called the 5' RACE reads through MiXCR, storing one row per CDR3 protein. The data show around 130,000 distinct CDR3 sequences, around 7% seen once. Sequences were obtained from blood, either unsorted or a sorted T cell fraction (not recorded which). Source of these receptors: a male donor with ankylosing spondylitis or in good health (not recorded which).

This clonotype was seen at least ten times. The rearrangement joins TRBV12-3 or TRBV12-4 to TRBJ2-2, with D perhaps matching TRBD2 (5 bases). Trimming shortened V by 0 bases and J by 3 bases, and 8 bases separated the two germline ends. The CDR3 runs to 15 residues. This CDR3 reads CASSLAGAYTGELFF. In DNA form, the CDR3 reads TGTGCCAGCAGTTTAGCGGGAGCTTACACCGGGGAGCTGTTTTTT.

In this sample, this clonotype turned up many times. J is TRBJ2-1 and V is TRBV7-3, with 9 bases fitting TRBD1. CDR1 is SGHTA, CDR2 FQGTGA, per germline. V shed 2 bases, J shed 2 bases, and the junction held 1 base outside the gene matches. CDR3 length: 15 residues. The CDR3 sequence is CASSLDRGAYNEQFF. The CDR3 DNA is TGTGCCAGCAGCTTAGACAGGGGGGCCTACAATGAGCAGTTCTTC.

This clonotype was counted between two and nine times. This chain uses TRBV5-1 with TRBJ2-5; D may be TRBD2 (6 bases). The CDR3 extends over 16 amino acids. Germline CDR1 is SGHRS and CDR2 is YFSETQ. Trimming left V 0 bases short and J 2 bases short, with 14 bases between. The CDR3 sequence is CASSLDPAGWQETQYF. CDR3 nucleotides: TGCGCCAGCAGCTTGGATCCAGCGGGTTGGCAAGAGACCCAGTACTTC.

This clonotype was picked up many times. The chain uses TRBV7-3 and TRBJ1-1; TRBD1 is a possible D gene (6 bases). This CDR3 is 13 amino acids long. Germline CDR1 reads SGHTA; CDR2 reads FQGTGA. V was trimmed by 7 bases and J by 8 bases, leaving 17 bases between them. The CDR3 DNA sequence: TGTGCCAGCAACGATTTTTTTGGGGGCGAAGCTTTCTTT. Amino acid sequence: CASNDFFGGEAFF.

This clonotype was found many times. The chain is built from TRBV5-1 and TRBJ1-1; tentative D call: TRBD1 (5 bases). Per the germline V gene, CDR1 is SGHRS and CDR2 is YFSETQ. V was cut by 3 bases and J by 1 base, with 16 bases left in between. This CDR3 contains 16 residues. The CDR3 sequence: CASSSLTLGANTEAFF. DNA of the CDR3: TGCGCCAGCAGCTCCTTGACTCTAGGGGCGAACACTGAAGCTTTCTTT.

Many counts were recorded for this clonotype. J is TRBJ1-1 and V is TRBV3-1; possible D gene TRBD1, 6 bases. The CDR3 length is 14 residues. Trimming cost V 1 base and J 3 bases, with 9 bases left between them. Per the germline V gene, CDR1 is LGHDT and CDR2 is YNNKEL (reference sequence). CDR3 sequence: CASSQGTGYTEAFF. The CDR3 DNA reads as TGTGCCAGCAGCCAAGGAACAGGGTACACTGAAGCTTTCTTT.

Many counts were recorded for this clonotype. The CDR3 reads CSARAGEPGNTIYF. In DNA form, the CDR3 reads TGCAGTGCTAGGGCGGGGGAGCCTGGAAACACCATATATTTT. V is TRBV20-1 and J is TRBJ1-3; D is perhaps TRBD1 (5 bases). In germline, CDR1 is DFQATT, CDR2 SNEGSKA (reference sequence). This CDR3 has 14 residues. V was shortened by 3 bases and J by 2 bases, with 11 bases between the two germline ends.

This clonotype was found many times. V is TRBV5-1 and J is TRBJ2-4; no firm D call. The CDR3 spans 14 residues. The germline V gene encodes CDR1 SGHRS and CDR2 YFSETQ. V gave up 2 bases and J gave up 7 bases, with 13 bases separating them. DNA of the CDR3: TGCGCCAGCAGCTTAAACAGAGATTGGAACATTCAGTACTTC. This sequence encodes CASSLNRDWNIQYF. Complete variable domain (other parts from reference TRBV5-1 and TRBJ2-4): KAGVTQTPRYLIKTRGQQVTLSCSPISGHRSVSWYQQTPGQGLQFLFEYFSETQRNKGNFPGRFSGRQFSNSRSEMNVSTLELGDSALYLCASSLNRDWNIQYFGAGTRLSVL.

This clonotype was seen many times. The rearrangement joins TRBV15 to TRBJ2-1, with TRBD1 matching 7 bases. V trimming: 5 bases; J trimming: 4 bases; junction bases outside the gene matches: 2. The length of the CDR3 is 13 residues. The germline CDR1 and CDR2 sequences are LNHNV and YYDKDF (reference sequence). As DNA, the CDR3 is TGTGCCACCAGCCGACAGGGTTACAATGAGCAGTTCTTC. Its translation is CATSRQGYNEQFF.

This clonotype was observed many times. The rearrangement joins TRBV7-8 to TRBJ2-7; D is perhaps TRBD2 (5 bases). This CDR3 is 11 amino acids long. Trimming left V 5 bases short and J 7 bases short, with 9 bases between. CDR1 is SGHVS, CDR2 FQNEAQ, per germline. CDR3 in amino acids: CASSPRREQYF. CDR3 bases: TGTGCCAGCAGCCCTCGGAGGGAGCAGTACTTC.

Concerning this clonotype: A read error may explain this, as a much larger clone is one base away. This chain joins TRBV6-2 or TRBV6-3 and TRBJ1-2; D call uncertain. The germline V gene has CDR1 MNHEY and CDR2 SVGEGT. Deletions cut 5 bases from V and 7 bases from J, with 11 bases between. This CDR3 spans 12 amino acids. This CDR3 reads CASSTDPLGYTF. The CDR3 DNA follows: TGTGCCAGCAGTACCGATCCACTTGGCTACACCTTC.

This clonotype was recorded many times. This chain's CDR3 is CASSGGRGEYF. As DNA, the CDR3 is TGCGCCAGCAGTGGCGGGAGAGGCGAGTACTTC. The rearrangement uses TRBV5-1 and TRBJ2-7; 7 positions agree with TRBD2. In germline, CDR1 is SGHRS, CDR2 YFSETQ. This CDR3 has 11 residues. V dropped 5 bases and J dropped 11; count of bases not matched to a gene: 7. The full variable domain, in which reference TRBV5-1 and TRBJ2-7 provide the parts outside the CDR3, is KAGVTQTPRYLIKTRGQQVTLSCSPISGHRSVSWYQQTPGQGLQFLFEYFSETQRNKGNFPGRFSGRQFSNSRSEMNVSTLELGDSALYLCASSGGRGEYFGPGTRLTVT.

At least ten counts were recorded for this clonotype. J is TRBJ1-5 and V is TRBV20-1; tentative D call: TRBD1 (6 bases). Trimming pared 3 bases from V and 5 bases from J, leaving 17 bases between. The CDR3 has 15 amino acids. The germline gives CDR1 DFQATT, CDR2 SNEGSKA (reference sequence). DNA of the CDR3: TGCAGTGCTAGGAGGGGGTTGGACAATGATCAGCCCCAGCATTTT. Amino acids: CSARRGLDNDQPQHF.

Notes on this clonotype: This may come from a read error, since a much larger clone is one base off. This chain connects TRBV10-3 to TRBJ2-7; 7 bases agree with TRBD2. This CDR3 has 13 residues. From germline, CDR1 is ENHRY and CDR2 SYGVKD. After removal of 2 bases from V and 6 bases from J, the junction contained 4 bases not matched to a gene. As DNA, the CDR3 is TGTGCCATCAGTGAGCGGGGGGAATGCGAGCAGTACTTC. Amino acids: CAISERGECEQYF.